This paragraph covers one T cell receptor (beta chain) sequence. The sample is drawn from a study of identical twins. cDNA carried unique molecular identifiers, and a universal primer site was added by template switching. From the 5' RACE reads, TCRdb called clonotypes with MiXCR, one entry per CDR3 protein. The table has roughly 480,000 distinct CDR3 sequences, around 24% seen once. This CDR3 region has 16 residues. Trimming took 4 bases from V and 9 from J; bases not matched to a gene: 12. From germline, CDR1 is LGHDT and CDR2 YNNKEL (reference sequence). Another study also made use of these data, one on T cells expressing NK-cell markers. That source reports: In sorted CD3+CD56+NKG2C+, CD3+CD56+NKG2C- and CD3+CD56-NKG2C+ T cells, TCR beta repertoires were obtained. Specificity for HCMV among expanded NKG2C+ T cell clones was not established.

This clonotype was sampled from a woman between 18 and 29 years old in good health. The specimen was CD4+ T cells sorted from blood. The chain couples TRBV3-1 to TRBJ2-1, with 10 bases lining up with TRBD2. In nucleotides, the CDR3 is TGTGCCAGCAGCCCCGCAAGGGAGCGGGGGGGGACTGAGCAGTTCTTC. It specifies CASSPARERGGTEQFF.